This T cell receptor beta chain was retrieved from a study of T cells in Graves' hyperthyroidism and ophthalmopathy. This clonotype was counted ten times or more. The antigen remains unidentified. Study-level findings and limits: Ophthalmopathy was distinguished from stable hyperthyroidism by 13 V-J signatures.

Amplification targeted TCR beta CDR3 regions from RNA transcripts. An initial round of RT-PCR targeting the TCR CDR3 relied on the HTBI primer set. TCRdb reanalysed the multiplex PCR reads using MiXCR and keeps one entry per CDR3 protein. In the table there are some 320,000 distinct CDR3 sequences, roughly an eighth of which are singletons. Deletions cut 6 bases from V and 8 bases from J, with 16 bases between. The CDR3 has 13 residues. The germline gives CDR1 MNHNS, CDR2 SASEGT. At least 3 on the Clinical Activity Score was recorded for ophthalmopathy patients, who also had NOSPECS grade at least 4 and duration under 3 months.

This TCR was sampled from a woman aged 40 to 50 with Graves' ophthalmopathy. The chain recombines TRBV6-1 with TRBJ1-2, with D maybe TRBD1 (5 bases). The material sequenced was blood. CDR3 sequence: CASSHDSVVGYTF. DNA for the CDR3: TGTGCCAGCAGCCACGACAGCGTGGTAGGCTACACCTTC.